A selection of T cell receptor beta chains follows, all from one sample in a study of T cell changes during pregnancy in multiple sclerosis. TCRdb's copy holds only in-frame clones and misses some; the assay was immunoSEQ multiplex PCR. This table holds fewer than 35,000 clones, around nine tenths found once. Material: CD4+ T cells from peripheral blood mononuclear cells, obtained in the second trimester of pregnancy. These receptors originate from a female donor in good health, enrolled as a control in a pregnancy study. The CDR3 runs from the conserved cysteine through the conserved F or W.

cdr3_length	v_call	j_call	cdr3_aa
13	TRBV2	TRBJ2-1	CASSALGANEQFF
15	TRBV11-2	TRBJ2-1	CASSSLKRGGHEQFF
15	TRBV5-6	TRBJ2-2	CASSLVGANTGELFF
15	TRBV29-1	TRBJ2-7	CSVAWLSGTPSEQYF
16	TRBV18	TRBJ2-2	CASSPPKGLNTGELFF
16	TRBV10-3	TRBJ1-3	CAISDSRQGTGNTIYF
14	TRBV18	TRBJ1-5	CASATGGPNQPQHF
16	TRBV14	TRBJ2-5	CASSQVYRGLGETQYF
15	TRBV11-2	TRBJ1-1	CASSPRLGGFTEAFF
13	TRBV29-1	TRBJ1-4	CSVGPGQNEKLFF
13	TRBV5-4	TRBJ1-6	CASSRGRNSPLHF
15	TRBV7-9	TRBJ1-5	CASSRNGRENQPQHF
15	TRBV11-3	TRBJ2-2	CASSLHTGLSGELFF
14	TRBV5-4	TRBJ2-2	CASRSGGNTGELFF
13	TRBV25-1	TRBJ1-2	CASSGRVAGGYTF
14	TRBV2	TRBJ1-1	CASSARGSNTEAFF
12	TRBV5-1	TRBJ2-1	CASSLGTGEQFF
15	TRBV18	TRBJ1-1	CASSPAGQANTEAFF
15	TRBV7-2	TRBJ1-6	CASSLEGVSSSPLHF
15	TRBV4-3	TRBJ1-2	CASSHGQLSNYGYTF
15	TRBV9	TRBJ2-7	CASSVAGGAGYEQYF
14	TRBV29-1	TRBJ2-5	CSVAPGGLQETQYF
14	TRBV5-1	TRBJ2-1	CASSSGLAVPEQFF
16	TRBV6-6	TRBJ1-5	CASSYPGQGSNQPQHF
14	TRBV6-1	TRBJ2-7	CASRGLAGAYEQYF